The T cell receptor beta chain described here comes from a study of blood T cells in healthy people across ages. Study-wide results and caveats: PBMC samples, being unsorted, prevented any conclusive comparison of naive and antigen-experienced cells. Naive T cell percentage by flow cytometry tracked strongly with beta diversity.

Turning to this clonotype: As yet, its antigen is unknown.

Germline V gives CDR1 DFQATT, CDR2 SNEGSKA (reference sequence). V trimming: 5 bases; J trimming: 6 bases; junction bases outside the gene matches: 13. The length of the CDR3 is 15 residues. Combining a sample-barcoded 5' primer with a J-beta primer mix, a second PCR ran for about 6 to 12 cycles. A tag from a template-switch adaptor with 12 random nucleotides marked each cDNA molecule. A single record per CDR3 protein comes from TCRdb applying MiXCR to the 5' RACE reads. The table includes about 680,000 distinct CDR3 sequences, around 49% detected once. Total RNA amounts of at least 5.5 micrograms were extracted per sample.

The origin of this receptor is a woman aged 60 to 75 in good health. This chain uses TRBV20-1 with TRBJ2-1; 7 positions agree with TRBD1. The sequencing input was blood. CDR3 coding DNA: TGCAGTGCTTCAAAAGACACCCCAGGGGGCAATGAGCAGTTCTTC. This encodes CSASKDTPGGNEQFF.